This is a list of T cell receptor beta chains from one sample in a study of patients and donors after allogeneic stem cell transplantation. TCRdb fed the RT-PCR reads into MiXCR, producing one record per CDR3 protein. The table records fewer than 500,000 distinct CDR3 sequences, 16% of them present only once. Sequences were obtained from blood, either unsorted or a sorted T cell fraction (not recorded which). The source is a human donor who was either an allogeneic HSCT recipient or a stem cell or donor lymphocyte infusion donor (not recorded which). It is not recorded whose cells these are; they may come from a transplant donor. Both conserved end residues are part of each CDR3. The order of the fields is clone size, J gene, D gene, V gene, CDR3 protein, CDR3 DNA. D genes are given only for firm matches. Clone size is shown for a subset of rows, as once, few, many or a class of expanded clone.

clone_size: few; j_call: TRBJ2-5; d_call: -; v_call: TRBV6-2/TRBV6-3; cdr3_aa: CASSYWQGSVETQYF; cdr3_nt: TGTGCCAGCAGTTACTGGCAGGGAAGTGTGGAGACCCAGTACTTC
clone_size: -; j_call: TRBJ2-2; d_call: TRBD2; v_call: TRBV7-3; cdr3_aa: CASSSPGERGGLGTGELFF; cdr3_nt: TGTGCCAGCAGCTCCCCGGGGGAGCGGGGGGGCCTAGGCACCGGGGAGCTGTTTTTT
clone_size: many; j_call: TRBJ1-6; d_call: -; v_call: TRBV7-8; cdr3_aa: CASSLADGTELLHF; cdr3_nt: TGTGCCAGCAGCTTAGCGGACGGGACGGAGCTCCTCCACTTT
clone_size: -; j_call: TRBJ2-3; d_call: TRBD2; v_call: TRBV20-1; cdr3_aa: CSASSLTSGGADTQYF; cdr3_nt: TGCAGTGCTTCTTCACTGACTAGCGGGGGGGCTGATACGCAGTATTTT
clone_size: -; j_call: TRBJ1-1; d_call: -; v_call: TRBV27; cdr3_aa: CASSLFPSTGTEAFF; cdr3_nt: TGTGCCAGCAGTTTATTCCCCTCTACGGGCACTGAAGCTTTCTTT
clone_size: few; j_call: TRBJ1-6; d_call: -; v_call: TRBV9; cdr3_aa: CASSVDITNSPLHF; cdr3_nt: TGTGCCAGCAGCGTAGATATCACTAATTCACCCCTCCACTTT
clone_size: -; j_call: TRBJ2-5; d_call: TRBD2; v_call: TRBV5-6; cdr3_aa: CASSSKGLAGVIQETQYF; cdr3_nt: TGTGCCAGCAGCTCCAAGGGACTAGCGGGGGTCATACAAGAGACCCAGTACTTC
clone_size: -; j_call: TRBJ2-2; d_call: -; v_call: TRBV24-1; cdr3_aa: CATSDLLKGNTNTGELFF; cdr3_nt: TGTGCCACCAGTGATTTGCTTAAGGGTAATACGAACACCGGGGAGCTGTTTTTT
clone_size: few; j_call: TRBJ2-2; d_call: TRBD1; v_call: TRBV19; cdr3_aa: CASTRQGALTGELFF; cdr3_nt: TGTGCCAGTACCCGACAGGGGGCTTTAACCGGGGAGCTGTTTTTT
clone_size: -; j_call: TRBJ2-3; d_call: TRBD2; v_call: TRBV4-3; cdr3_aa: CASSQARGGRTDTQYF; cdr3_nt: TGCGCCAGCAGCCAAGCACGGGGGGGCCGCACAGATACGCAGTATTTT
clone_size: -; j_call: TRBJ2-3; d_call: -; v_call: TRBV5-4; cdr3_aa: CASTSAGSRDTQYF; cdr3_nt: TGTGCCAGCACTTCGGCGGGGTCCCGGGATACGCAGTATTTT
clone_size: -; j_call: TRBJ2-7; d_call: TRBD2; v_call: TRBV24-1; cdr3_aa: CATSDTPGLARTYEQYF; cdr3_nt: TGTGCCACCAGTGATACCCCCGGACTAGCGAGGACCTACGAGCAGTACTTC
clone_size: -; j_call: TRBJ2-5; d_call: TRBD1; v_call: TRBV5-5; cdr3_aa: CASSPPGQGKETQYF; cdr3_nt: TGTGCCAGCAGCCCTCCGGGACAGGGAAAAGAGACCCAGTACTTC
clone_size: few; j_call: TRBJ1-1; d_call: -; v_call: TRBV10-3; cdr3_aa: CAIRGGGQKFNTEAFF; cdr3_nt: TGTGCCATCAGGGGGGGCGGCCAGAAATTTAACACTGAAGCTTTCTTT
clone_size: few; j_call: TRBJ2-2; d_call: -; v_call: TRBV12-3/TRBV12-4; cdr3_aa: CASSFDLGELFF; cdr3_nt: TGTGCCAGCAGTTTCGACCTGGGGGAGCTGTTTTTT
clone_size: -; j_call: TRBJ2-1; d_call: TRBD2; v_call: TRBV20-1; cdr3_aa: CSASSTLAGVYNEQFF; cdr3_nt: TGCAGTGCTAGCTCAACTTTAGCGGGGGTTTACAATGAGCAGTTCTTC
clone_size: few; j_call: TRBJ1-5; d_call: -; v_call: TRBV29-1; cdr3_aa: CSAMTGSGQPQHF; cdr3_nt: TGCAGCGCAATGACAGGATCTGGTCAGCCCCAGCATTTT
clone_size: few; j_call: TRBJ2-2; d_call: -; v_call: TRBV5-1; cdr3_aa: CASSLGLGNTGELFF; cdr3_nt: TGCGCCAGCAGCTTGGGACTCGGGAACACCGGGGAGCTGTTTTTT
clone_size: -; j_call: TRBJ2-7; d_call: TRBD2; v_call: TRBV20-1; cdr3_aa: CSAAPGTSAPYEQYF; cdr3_nt: TGCAGTGCTGCCCCAGGGACTAGCGCTCCCTACGAGCAGTACTTC
clone_size: -; j_call: TRBJ1-5; d_call: -; v_call: TRBV12-3/TRBV12-4; cdr3_aa: CASRIGGNQPQHF; cdr3_nt: TGTGCCAGCAGAATAGGAGGCAATCAGCCCCAGCATTTT
clone_size: many; j_call: TRBJ1-1; d_call: -; v_call: TRBV2; cdr3_aa: CASSEIRGSTEAFF; cdr3_nt: TGTGCCAGCAGTGAGATTCGGGGGAGTACTGAAGCTTTCTTT
clone_size: -; j_call: TRBJ1-1; d_call: TRBD1; v_call: TRBV9; cdr3_aa: CASSVGMRQGLGEAFF; cdr3_nt: TGTGCCAGCAGCGTAGGAATGAGACAGGGGTTGGGAGAAGCTTTCTTT
clone_size: few; j_call: TRBJ1-6; d_call: -; v_call: TRBV25-1; cdr3_aa: CASRGARNSPLHF; cdr3_nt: TGTGCCAGCAGGGGGGCTCGTAATTCACCCCTCCACTTT
clone_size: few; j_call: TRBJ2-6; d_call: TRBD2; v_call: TRBV9; cdr3_aa: CASSLLAGGPGANVLTF; cdr3_nt: TGTGCCAGCAGCCTACTAGCGGGGGGGCCTGGGGCCAACGTCCTGACTTTC
clone_size: -; j_call: TRBJ1-2; d_call: TRBD1; v_call: TRBV7-2; cdr3_aa: CASSPGGLPNYGYTF; cdr3_nt: TGTGCCAGCAGCCCAGGGGGGCTGCCTAACTATGGCTACACCTTC
clone_size: -; j_call: TRBJ2-7; d_call: TRBD1; v_call: TRBV4-1; cdr3_aa: CASSQGRTGGYEQYF; cdr3_nt: TGCGCCAGCAGCCAAGGCCGGACAGGGGGCTACGAGCAGTACTTC
clone_size: few; j_call: TRBJ1-2; d_call: -; v_call: TRBV20-1; cdr3_aa: CSARDIGRLGLGYTF; cdr3_nt: TGCAGTGCTAGAGATATCGGGAGACTTGGGCTTGGCTACACCTTC
clone_size: -; j_call: TRBJ1-6; d_call: -; v_call: TRBV20-1; cdr3_aa: CSASGGGSAGNSPLHF; cdr3_nt: TGCAGTGCTAGTGGCGGGGGATCGGCCGGGAATTCACCCCTCCACTTT
clone_size: -; j_call: TRBJ2-3; d_call: TRBD2; v_call: TRBV3-1; cdr3_aa: CASRPSGASTDTQYF; cdr3_nt: TGTGCCAGCAGGCCTAGCGGTGCTAGCACAGATACGCAGTATTTT
clone_size: few; j_call: TRBJ1-6; d_call: -; v_call: TRBV12-3/TRBV12-4; cdr3_aa: CASSSGDPRGSPLHF; cdr3_nt: TGTGCCAGCAGTTCCGGGGACCCAAGGGGTTCACCCCTCCACTTT
clone_size: few; j_call: TRBJ1-1; d_call: -; v_call: TRBV7-8; cdr3_aa: CASSPERRRNTEAFF; cdr3_nt: TGTGCCAGCAGCCCAGAGAGGAGACGCAACACTGAAGCTTTCTTT
clone_size: few; j_call: TRBJ2-7; d_call: -; v_call: TRBV7-9; cdr3_aa: CASSLRAGNSYEQYF; cdr3_nt: TGTGCCAGCAGCTTAAGAGCAGGAAACTCCTACGAGCAGTACTTC
clone_size: -; j_call: TRBJ2-3; d_call: TRBD2; v_call: TRBV20-1; cdr3_aa: CSASRGGQTDTQYF; cdr3_nt: TGCAGTGCTAGTCGGGGGGGCCAAACAGATACGCAGTATTTT
clone_size: -; j_call: TRBJ2-1; d_call: -; v_call: TRBV9; cdr3_aa: CASSVDLIYNEQFF; cdr3_nt: TGTGCCAGCAGCGTAGATCTGATTTACAATGAGCAGTTCTTC
clone_size: -; j_call: TRBJ2-3; d_call: -; v_call: TRBV12-3/TRBV12-4; cdr3_aa: CASSSPRATQYF; cdr3_nt: TGTGCCAGCAGTTCCCCCCGGGCTACGCAGTATTTT
clone_size: -; j_call: TRBJ2-5; d_call: TRBD2; v_call: TRBV11-2; cdr3_aa: CASSLDLQRGRKPQYF; cdr3_nt: TGTGCCAGCAGCTTAGATCTTCAGCGGGGCAGGAAACCCCAGTACTTC
clone_size: -; j_call: TRBJ2-5; d_call: TRBD1; v_call: TRBV24-1; cdr3_aa: CATSSGTGGASETQYF; cdr3_nt: TGTGCCACCAGCTCCGGAACAGGGGGCGCATCAGAGACCCAGTACTTC
clone_size: few; j_call: TRBJ2-1; d_call: -; v_call: TRBV15; cdr3_aa: CATSSAPRQQFF; cdr3_nt: TGTGCCACCAGCAGCGCCCCGCGACAGCAGTTCTTC
clone_size: -; j_call: TRBJ2-1; d_call: TRBD2; v_call: TRBV6-1; cdr3_aa: CASSPLAGNEQFF; cdr3_nt: TGTGCCAGCAGCCCCCTAGCGGGCAATGAGCAGTTCTTC
clone_size: few; j_call: TRBJ2-1; d_call: -; v_call: TRBV7-8; cdr3_aa: CASSLRGAHEQFF; cdr3_nt: TGTGCCAGCAGCTTACGGGGGGCCCATGAGCAGTTCTTC
clone_size: -; j_call: TRBJ1-5; d_call: -; v_call: TRBV20-1; cdr3_aa: CSARRRGQPQHF; cdr3_nt: TGCAGTGCTAGGAGGCGAGGACAGCCCCAGCATTTT
clone_size: many; j_call: TRBJ1-5; d_call: -; v_call: TRBV12-3/TRBV12-4; cdr3_aa: CASRSMWAGRRPQHF; cdr3_nt: TGTGCCAGCAGGTCCATGTGGGCAGGCCGTCGGCCCCAGCATTTT
clone_size: many; j_call: TRBJ2-7; d_call: -; v_call: TRBV12-3/TRBV12-4; cdr3_aa: CASSFSTDSYEQYF; cdr3_nt: TGTGCCAGCAGTTTCTCGACAGACTCCTACGAGCAGTACTTC
clone_size: few; j_call: TRBJ2-3; d_call: -; v_call: TRBV27; cdr3_aa: CASSWGRVQDTQYF; cdr3_nt: TGTGCCAGCAGTTGGGGCAGGGTGCAAGATACGCAGTATTTT
clone_size: many; j_call: TRBJ1-1; d_call: -; v_call: TRBV12-3/TRBV12-4; cdr3_aa: CASSSRWNTEAFF; cdr3_nt: TGTGCCAGCAGTTCCAGATGGAACACTGAAGCTTTCTTT
clone_size: few; j_call: TRBJ1-1; d_call: -; v_call: TRBV18; cdr3_aa: CASSPVREAFF; cdr3_nt: TGTGCCAGCTCACCAGTCCGAGAAGCTTTCTTT
clone_size: -; j_call: TRBJ1-3; d_call: TRBD1; v_call: TRBV4-1; cdr3_aa: CASSHGQGANTIYF; cdr3_nt: TGCGCCAGCAGCCACGGACAGGGGGCTAACACCATATATTTT
clone_size: many; j_call: TRBJ2-3; d_call: TRBD2; v_call: TRBV29-1; cdr3_aa: CSVEAGGIDTQYF; cdr3_nt: TGCAGCGTTGAAGCGGGAGGAATAGATACGCAGTATTTT
clone_size: many; j_call: TRBJ2-6; d_call: -; v_call: TRBV29-1; cdr3_aa: CSVEVSTWANVLTF; cdr3_nt: TGCAGCGTTGAAGTTTCGACGTGGGCCAACGTCCTGACTTTC
clone_size: -; j_call: TRBJ2-1; d_call: -; v_call: TRBV5-4; cdr3_aa: CASSLGAALYNEQFF; cdr3_nt: TGTGCCAGCAGCTTAGGGGCGGCCCTCTACAATGAGCAGTTCTTC
clone_size: -; j_call: TRBJ1-5; d_call: -; v_call: TRBV29-1; cdr3_aa: CSVAAGNQPQHF; cdr3_nt: TGCAGCGTTGCAGCGGGAAATCAGCCCCAGCATTTT
clone_size: few; j_call: TRBJ2-2; d_call: -; v_call: TRBV15; cdr3_aa: CATTKKRYTGELFF; cdr3_nt: TGTGCCACCACCAAAAAGCGGTACACCGGGGAGCTGTTTTTT
clone_size: -; j_call: TRBJ1-5; d_call: -; v_call: TRBV7-8; cdr3_aa: CASSLEFSYSNQPQHF; cdr3_nt: TGTGCCAGCAGCTTAGAGTTTAGTTATAGCAATCAGCCCCAGCATTTT
clone_size: -; j_call: TRBJ2-3; d_call: TRBD2; v_call: TRBV6-1; cdr3_aa: CASSEGPAVLAGDTDTQYF; cdr3_nt: TGTGCCAGCAGTGAAGGACCCGCCGTCTTAGCGGGGGATACAGATACGCAGTATTTT